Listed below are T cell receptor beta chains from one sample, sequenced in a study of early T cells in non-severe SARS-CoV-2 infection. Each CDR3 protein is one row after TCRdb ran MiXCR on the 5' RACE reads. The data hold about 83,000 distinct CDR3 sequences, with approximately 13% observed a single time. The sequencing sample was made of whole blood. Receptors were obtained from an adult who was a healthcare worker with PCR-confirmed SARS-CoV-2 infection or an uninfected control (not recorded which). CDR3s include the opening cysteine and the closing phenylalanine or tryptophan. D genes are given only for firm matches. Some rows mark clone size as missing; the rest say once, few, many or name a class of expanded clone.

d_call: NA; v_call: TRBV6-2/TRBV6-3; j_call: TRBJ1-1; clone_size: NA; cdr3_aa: CASSHGTEAFF; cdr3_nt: TGTGCCAGCAGCCACGGTACTGAAGCTTTCTTT
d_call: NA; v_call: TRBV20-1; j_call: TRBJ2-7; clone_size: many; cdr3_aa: CSARDQKVQRFREQYF; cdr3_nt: TGCAGTGCTAGAGATCAGAAGGTGCAGCGGTTTCGCGAGCAGTACTTC
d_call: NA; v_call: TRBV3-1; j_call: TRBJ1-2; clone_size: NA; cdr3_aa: CASSQDLDVGYGYTF; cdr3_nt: TGTGCCAGCAGCCAAGACCTGGATGTAGGGTATGGCTACACCTTC
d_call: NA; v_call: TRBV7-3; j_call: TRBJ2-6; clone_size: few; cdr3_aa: CASSLMGRSSGANVLTF; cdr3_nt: TGTGCCAGCAGCTTAATGGGACGAAGCTCTGGGGCCAACGTCCTGACTTTC
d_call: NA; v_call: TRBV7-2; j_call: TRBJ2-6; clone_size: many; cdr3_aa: CASSLDSRRSGANVLTF; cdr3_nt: TGTGCCAGCAGCTTAGACAGCCGACGCTCTGGGGCCAACGTCCTGACTTTC
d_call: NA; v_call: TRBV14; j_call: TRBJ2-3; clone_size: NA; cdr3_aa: CASSQDVNTQYF; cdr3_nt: TGTGCCAGCAGCCAAGATGTTAATACGCAGTATTTT
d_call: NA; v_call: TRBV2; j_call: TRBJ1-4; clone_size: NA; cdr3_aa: CASSWTAYNEKLFF; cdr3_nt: TGTGCCAGCAGTTGGACAGCCTATAATGAAAAACTGTTTTTT
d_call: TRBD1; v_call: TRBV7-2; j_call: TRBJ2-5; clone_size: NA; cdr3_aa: CASSPVGQGRQQYF; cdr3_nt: TGTGCCAGCAGCCCAGTCGGACAGGGGCGACAACAGTACTTC
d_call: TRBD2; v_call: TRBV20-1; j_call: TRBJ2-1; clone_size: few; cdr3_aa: CSAPYNVAGTGEQFF; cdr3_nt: TGCAGTGCTCCTTATAATGTAGCGGGAACGGGCGAGCAGTTCTTC
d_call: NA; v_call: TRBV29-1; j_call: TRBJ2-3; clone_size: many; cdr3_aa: CSVLRGGTDTQYF; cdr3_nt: TGCAGCGTTCTGCGGGGTGGCACAGATACGCAGTATTTT
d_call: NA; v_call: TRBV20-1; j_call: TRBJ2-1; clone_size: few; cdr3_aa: CSAPRTGGHEQFF; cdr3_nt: TGCAGTGCCCCCAGGACTGGAGGCCATGAGCAGTTCTTC
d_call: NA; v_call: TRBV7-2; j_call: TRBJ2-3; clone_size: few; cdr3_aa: CASSLVGLDTDTQYF; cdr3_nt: TGTGCCAGCAGCTTAGTGGGCCTCGACACAGATACGCAGTATTTT